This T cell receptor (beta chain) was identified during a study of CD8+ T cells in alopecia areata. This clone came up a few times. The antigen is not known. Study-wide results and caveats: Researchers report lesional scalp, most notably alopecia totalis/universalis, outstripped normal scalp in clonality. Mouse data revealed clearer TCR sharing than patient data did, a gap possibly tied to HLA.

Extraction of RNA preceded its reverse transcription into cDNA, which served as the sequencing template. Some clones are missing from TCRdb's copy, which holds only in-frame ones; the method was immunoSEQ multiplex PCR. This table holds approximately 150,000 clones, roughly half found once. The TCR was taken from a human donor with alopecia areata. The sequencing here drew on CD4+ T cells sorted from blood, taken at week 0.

CDR3 in amino acids: CASSFRGTYEQYF. As DNA, the CDR3 is TGTGCCAGCAGTTTCCGGGGGACCTACGAGCAGTACTTC. This sequence joins TRBV27 and TRBJ2-7; TRBD2 might be the D (6 bases). V was shortened by 3 bases and J by 2 bases, with 8 bases between the two germline ends. Germline CDR1 reads MNHEY; CDR2 reads SMNVEV (reference sequence). The CDR3 extends over 13 amino acids.